Each of the 11 T cell receptor beta chains below was sequenced from the same sample in a study of blood T cell repertoires in COVID-19. Assay used: immunoSEQ multiplex PCR; TCRdb lists only in-frame clones, some missing. The sample holds 150,000 to 200,000 clones, approximately 90% seen once. What was sequenced was peripheral blood. Source of these receptors: a man between 45 and 60 years old with acute or convalescent COVID-19.

The V gene is TRBV10-3, the J gene TRBJ2-2; possibly TRBD2 for D (5 bases). The V gene lost 11 bases and the J gene lost 0 bases, with 19 bases spanning the gap. Germline CDR1 and CDR2: ENHRY and SYGVKD. The CDR3 runs to 16 residues. The CDR3 DNA reads as TGTGCCGTCTCCGCTTTAGCGCGAACGAACACCGGGGAGCTGTTTTTT. It codes for CAVSALARTNTGELFF.

The chain is built from TRBV9 and TRBJ2-1, with 9 bases matching TRBD1. Germline assignment: CDR1 SGDLS and CDR2 YYNGEE. The ends lost 4 bases at V and 9 bases at J; junction bases unmatched: 14. The CDR3 consists of 16 residues. CDR3 nucleotide sequence: TGTGCCAGCAGCAAAACAGGGGGCGGACGCGTCACTGAGCAGTTCTTC. It yields the protein CASSKTGGGRVTEQFF.

The V call is TRBV2, the J call TRBJ2-7, with 9 bases that match TRBD2. The CDR3 has 14 residues. CDR1 and CDR2 from the germline V gene are SNHLY and FYNNEI. V trimming: 2 bases; J trimming: 4 bases; junction bases outside the gene matches: 3. The CDR3 DNA is TGTGCCAGCAGTGAACTAGCGGGACGGTACGAGCAGTACTTC. Its protein is CASSELAGRYEQYF.

The V and J genes are TRBV18 and TRBJ1-5; the D gene is possibly TRBD1 (6 bases). The CDR3 consists of 17 residues. In germline, CDR1 is KGHSH, CDR2 LQKENI. The V end was cut by 3 bases, the J end by 1 base, with 16 bases between. Written as DNA, the CDR3 is TGTGCCAGCTCACCGCCACAGGGCTTGGCAAGCAATCAGCCCCAGCATTTT. As protein: CASSPPQGLASNQPQHF.

The rearrangement links TRBV7-2 to TRBJ2-7, with 11 bases matching TRBD1. Germline values: CDR1 SGHTA, CDR2 FQGNSA. Trimming took 7 bases from V and 6 from J; bases not matched to a gene: 8. This CDR3 region has 14 residues. This chain's CDR3 is CASNLGTGGGEQYF. CDR3 DNA sequence: TGTGCCAGCAACCTCGGGACAGGGGGTGGCGAGCAGTACTTC.

The chain is built from TRBV10-3 and TRBJ1-5; D is unclear. In germline, CDR1 is ENHRY, CDR2 SYGVKD. This CDR3 spans 14 amino acids. The ends were cut back, 2 bases at V and 1 base at J, with 6 bases in the middle. CDR3 in amino acids: CAISEVASNQPQHF. The CDR3 region has the DNA TGTGCCATCAGTGAGGTAGCGAGCAATCAGCCCCAGCATTTT.

The CDR3 DNA is TGTGCCAGCAGTTACGTCCTCGGAGCGAACACCGGGGAGCTGTTTTTT. Amino acids: CASSYVLGANTGELFF. This chain connects TRBV6-6 to TRBJ2-2; no reliable D call. The CDR3 covers 16 residues. Looked up from germline, CDR1 is MNHNY and CDR2 is SVGAGI (reference sequence). Trimming shortened V by 2 bases and J by 0 bases, and 10 bases separated the two germline ends.

The V and J genes are TRBV1 and TRBJ2-3; TRBD2 is the table's D call, not checked against the DNA. TRBV1 is deemed a pseudogene. This CDR3 contains 12 residues. CDR3 in DNA: TGCACCAGCGACTACAGCACAGATACGCAGTATTTT. Amino acid sequence: CTSDYSTDTQYF.

V and J are TRBV5-6 and TRBJ1-2; TRBD1 might be the D (5 bases). The length of the CDR3 is 12 residues. The V end was cut by 2 bases, the J end by 5 bases, with 7 bases between. The V gene's germline CDR1 is SGHDT and CDR2 YYEEEE. The CDR3 is CASSFSGYGYTF. CDR3 DNA sequence: TGTGCCAGCAGCTTTTCAGGGTATGGCTACACCTTC.

The V call is TRBV5-6, the J call TRBJ2-1; 10 bases match TRBD2. The CDR3 spans 17 residues. V gave up 4 bases and J gave up 1 base; unmatched junction bases: 8. Per the germline V gene, CDR1 is SGHDT and CDR2 is YYEEEE. The CDR3 DNA reads TGTGCCAGCAGCCGAAGGACTAGCGGATCGTCCTACAATGAGCAGTTCTTC. Translated: CASSRRTSGSSYNEQFF.

This clone is medium-sized (0.01 to 0.1%) by share. The chain uses TRBV4-2 and TRBJ1-2; D ambiguous. V was pared by 0 bases and J by 1 base, with 12 bases between. The CDR3 covers 16 residues. Germline assignment: CDR1 LGHNA and CDR2 YNFKEQ. The DNA of the CDR3 is TGTGCCAGCAGCCAAGATCGGATCAGGATTAACTATGGCTACACCTTC. Translated: CASSQDRIRINYGYTF.